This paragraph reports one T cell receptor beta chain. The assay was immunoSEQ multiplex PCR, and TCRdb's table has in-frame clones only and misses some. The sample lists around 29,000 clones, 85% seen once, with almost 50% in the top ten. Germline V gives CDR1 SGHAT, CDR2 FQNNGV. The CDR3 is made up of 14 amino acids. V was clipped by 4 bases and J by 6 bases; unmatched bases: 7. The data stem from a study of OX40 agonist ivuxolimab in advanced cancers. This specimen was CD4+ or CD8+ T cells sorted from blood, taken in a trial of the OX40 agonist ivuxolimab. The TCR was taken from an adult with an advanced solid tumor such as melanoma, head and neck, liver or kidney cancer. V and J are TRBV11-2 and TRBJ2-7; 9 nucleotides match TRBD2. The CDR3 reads CASSSLRTSVEQYF. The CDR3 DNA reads TGTGCCAGCAGCTCCTTACGGACTAGCGTCGAGCAGTACTTC.